This T cell receptor (beta chain) was sequenced during a study of metastatic and nonmetastatic thyroid tumors. MiXCR reprocessed the PCR reads for TCRdb. The table has around 61,000 clones, almost 30% seen once. Nobody among the patients had been given any treatment before thyroid surgery. With 3 bases clipped from V and 5 bases from J, the junction kept 7 bases outside the gene matches. The CDR3 runs 15 residues. This receptor was obtained from a female donor with papillary thyroid cancer or a benign thyroid nodule (not recorded which). Some clones in this sample may be carry-over from other donors' samples. Sequencing used blood. The rearrangement joins TRBV12-3 or TRBV12-4 to TRBJ1-2; 9 bases match TRBD1. As DNA, the CDR3 is TGTGCCAGCAGTTTGGGGGACAGGGCGGTTTATGGCTACACCTTC. It translates to CASSLGDRAVYGYTF.